The 19 T cell receptor beta chains listed next were all sequenced from one sample in a study of blood T cell repertoires in COVID-19. Sequencing used immunoSEQ multiplex PCR; TCRdb keeps in-frame clones, though not all of them. Of 250,000 to 300,000 clones detected, about 89% appear once; the ten largest clones hold roughly 5%. Sequencing was carried out using peripheral blood. The receptors shown here come from a man in his forties with acute or convalescent COVID-19.

As DNA, the CDR3 is TGTGCCAGCAGTTACGTCTCCGGCTCCTACAATGAGCAGTTCTTC. Residues: CASSYVSGSYNEQFF. V gene TRBV27 combines with J gene TRBJ2-1, with unresolved D. This CDR3 is built from 15 residues. Germline V gene lookup returns CDR1 MNHEY and CDR2 SMNVEV (reference sequence). V was clipped by 4 bases and J by 0 bases, with 10 bases between them.

This chain uses TRBV9 with TRBJ2-1; 11 positions match TRBD2. Looked up from germline, CDR1 is SGDLS and CDR2 is YYNGEE. J gave up 7 bases and V 4 bases, and 7 bases lay outside the gene matches. The CDR3 runs to 15 residues. In DNA, the CDR3 is TGTGCCAGCAGCCCCTCTAGCGGGGGGTGGAATGAGCAGTTCTTC. Translated, it gives CASSPSSGGWNEQFF.

The chain combines TRBV28 with TRBJ1-2; a weak D match, TRBD1 (6 bases). Germline CDR1 MDHEN, CDR2 SYDVKM. CDR3 length: 14 amino acids. V was trimmed by 2 bases and J by 3 bases, leaving 10 bases between them. Here the CDR3 DNA reads TGTGCCAGCAGTTTAGGGGGCGTACACTATGGCTACACCTTC. Protein sequence: CASSLGGVHYGYTF.

This clone was observed a handful of times. The genes are TRBV10-2 and TRBJ1-1; the D gene is possibly TRBD1 (6 bases). This CDR3 spans 14 amino acids. The V gene lost 8 bases and the J gene lost 1 base, with 14 bases spanning the gap. Germline loops: CDR1 WSHSY, CDR2 SAAADI. The CDR3 reads CASGKGGRNTEAFF. CDR3 bases: TGCGCCAGCGGTAAAGGGGGACGGAACACTGAAGCTTTCTTT.

The genes are TRBV12-5 and TRBJ1-5; a possible D gene is TRBD1 (5 bases). Per germline, CDR1 LGHNT and CDR2 FRNRAP. The CDR3 has 16 amino acids. The germline V and J ends were trimmed by 7 bases and 3 bases, with 19 bases remaining between them. CDR3 in DNA: TGTGCTAGTGCCCCCCCCGGGGGAGATTTCAATCAGCCCCAGCATTTT. Protein product: CASAPPGGDFNQPQHF.

The chain has TRBV11-2 and TRBJ1-1; tentative D call: TRBD1 (5 bases). The germline V gene has CDR1 SGHAT and CDR2 FQNNGV. The length of the CDR3 is 15 residues. V lost 0 bases to trimming and J lost 7 bases, with 15 bases between them. CDR3 in amino acids: CASSLDPGRGSEAFF. The CDR3 nucleotides read TGTGCCAGCAGCTTAGATCCGGGTCGGGGGAGTGAAGCTTTCTTT. Combining the CDR3 with reference TRBV11-2 and TRBJ1-1 gives the whole variable domain EAGVAQSPRYKIIEKRQSVAFWCNPISGHATLYWYQQILGQGPKLLIQFQNNGVVDDSQLPKDRFSAERLKGVDSTLKIQPAKLEDSAVYLCASSLDPGRGSEAFFGQGTRLTVV.

This sequence joins TRBV7-2 and TRBJ1-2; D is perhaps TRBD1 (5 bases). V was cut by 5 bases and J by 2 bases, with 9 bases left in between. The CDR3 loop spans 13 amino acids. Germline CDR1 is SGHTA and CDR2 is FQGNSA. CDR3 coding DNA: TGTGCCAGCAGCCTCAGGGCCAACTATGGCTACACCTTC. It translates to CASSLRANYGYTF.

The chain carries TRBV29-1 and TRBJ1-4, with D possibly being TRBD1 (5 bases). The germline V and J ends were trimmed by 7 bases and 6 bases, with 15 bases remaining between them. The CDR3 totals 13 residues. Looked up from germline, CDR1 is SQVTM and CDR2 is ANQGSEA. The CDR3, as DNA: TGCAGCGCCACGGACATGATTTATGAAAAACTGTTTTTT. Encoded protein: CSATDMIYEKLFF.

The chain links TRBV19 to TRBJ2-7; 8 nucleotides agree with TRBD1. Germline loops: CDR1 LNHDA, CDR2 SQIVND (reference sequence). After removal of 4 bases from V and 3 bases from J, the junction contained 8 bases not matched to a gene. This CDR3 comprises 15 residues. CDR3 loop: CASSNSGTGVYEQYF. The CDR3 region has the DNA TGTGCCAGTAGTAATTCCGGGACAGGTGTCTACGAGCAGTACTTC.

The chain couples TRBV6-2 or TRBV6-3 to TRBJ1-1, with TRBD1 matching 12 bases. Per the germline V gene, CDR1 is MNHEY and CDR2 is SVGEGT. Unmatched junction bases numbered 8, after V lost 2 bases and J lost 7 bases. The CDR3 sequence is 16 residues long. The CDR3 coding sequence is TGTGCCAGCAGTTACGGGGGACAGGGGGCCGGTGGTGAAGCTTTCTTT. Protein product: CASSYGGQGAGGEAFF.

The rearrangement joins TRBV7-3 to TRBJ1-6; 7 bases line up with TRBD1. The CDR3 length is 15 residues. With V trimmed by 4 bases and J by 0 bases, 0 bases remained unmatched. CDR1 is SGHTA and CDR2 is FQGTGA in the germline V gene. The CDR3 reads CASSWTGSYNSPLHF. Here the CDR3 DNA reads TGTGCCAGCAGCTGGACAGGCTCCTATAATTCACCCCTCCACTTT.

The chain recombines TRBV13 with TRBJ1-6, with D unclear. The V gene's germline CDR1 is PRHDT and CDR2 FYEKMQ (reference sequence). Trimming shortened V by 4 bases and J by 9 bases, and 16 bases separated the two germline ends. The CDR3 is made up of 15 amino acids. In DNA, the CDR3 is TGTGCCAGCAGCTCGCGCGAGGGCTTCGGTTCACCCCTCCACTTT. Residues: CASSSREGFGSPLHF.

This chain's CDR3 is CASSQGGSRQPQHF. The CDR3 DNA follows: TGTGCCAGCAGCCAAGGGGGCTCTCGTCAGCCCCAGCATTTT. The chain carries TRBV3-1 (or the pseudogene TRBV3-2) and TRBJ1-5, with TRBD1 as a possible D gene (5 bases). Germline V gene lookup returns CDR1 LGHDT and CDR2 YNNKEL (reference sequence). Trimming removed 1 base from V and 6 bases from J, with 10 bases in between. CDR3 length: 14 amino acids.

This clone was counted a few times. The chain links TRBV5-1 to TRBJ1-1; tentative D call: TRBD1 (5 bases). This CDR3 region has 15 residues. Trimming removed 4 bases at V and 1 base at J, with 14 bases between. Germline V gene lookup returns CDR1 SGHRS and CDR2 YFSETQ. The CDR3 sequence is CASSNPSGGNTEAFF. The CDR3 nucleotides read TGCGCCAGCAGCAACCCCTCCGGGGGGAACACTGAAGCTTTCTTT.

This clone turned up a few times. This chain joins TRBV29-1 and TRBJ2-7; 9 bases match TRBD2. Germline V CDR1 and CDR2: SQVTM, ANQGSEA. This CDR3 is 13 amino acids long. J was trimmed by 4 bases and V by 4 bases; bases with no gene match: 5. The CDR3 loop reads CSVVPAGGYEQYF. CDR3 in DNA: TGCAGCGTTGTCCCAGCGGGGGGTTACGAGCAGTACTTC.

The chain combines TRBV5-4 with TRBJ1-1; D perhaps matches TRBD1 (5 bases). The CDR3 has 14 amino acids. Trimming removed 2 bases at V and 2 bases at J, with 10 bases between. CDR1 is SGHNT and CDR2 is YYREEE in the germline V gene (reference sequence). CDR3 sequence (DNA): TGTGCCAGCAGCTTTGGACAATTCAACACTGAAGCTTTCTTT. Amino acid sequence: CASSFGQFNTEAFF.

The V call is TRBV11-2, the J call TRBJ1-1; TRBD1 is a possible D gene (5 bases). This CDR3 is built from 13 residues. The V gene lost 8 bases and the J gene lost 1 base, with 11 bases spanning the gap. CDR1 is SGHAT and CDR2 is FQNNGV in the germline V gene. This chain's CDR3 is CASGRGRNTEAFF. CDR3 DNA: TGTGCCAGCGGGCGGGGCAGGAACACTGAAGCTTTCTTT.

The chain joins TRBV2 to TRBJ2-7; no firm D call. The V end lost 4 bases, the J end lost 4 bases, and 11 bases lay between the germline ends. From germline, CDR1 is SNHLY and CDR2 FYNNEI. The CDR3 spans 13 residues. The CDR3 DNA follows: TGTGCCAGCAGTGTAGATACAGATTACGAGCAGTACTTC. Protein product: CASSVDTDYEQYF.

The chain links TRBV25-1 to TRBJ1-1, with D unclear. Germline assignment: CDR1 MGHDK and CDR2 SYGVNS. The V end lost 0 bases, the J end lost 0 bases, and 8 bases lay between the germline ends. The CDR3 contains 15 residues. This CDR3 is CASSEYPSMNTEAFF. The CDR3 DNA reads as TGTGCCAGCAGTGAATATCCGAGTATGAACACTGAAGCTTTCTTT.